The 32 T cell receptor beta chains listed next were all sequenced from one sample in a study of metastatic and nonmetastatic thyroid tumors. Via MiXCR, TCRdb re-called the PCR reads. Among approximately 13,000 clones listed, approximately 32% were seen once. Ahead of thyroid surgery, no patient had received treatment of any kind. The sample consisted of tumor tissue. The source is a female donor with papillary thyroid cancer or a benign thyroid nodule (not recorded which). Some clones in this sample may be carry-over from other donors' samples.

In its sample, this clone was seen a few times. The J gene is TRBJ2-1, the V gene TRBV5-1, with 8 bases lining up with TRBD2. Unmatched junction bases numbered 6, after V lost 4 bases and J lost 3 bases. The CDR3 extends over 15 amino acids. Germline assignment: CDR1 SGHRS and CDR2 YFSETQ. This CDR3 is CASSLAGRGYNEQFF. CDR3 in DNA: TGCGCCAGCAGCCTTGCCGGGAGGGGCTACAATGAGCAGTTCTTC.

The rearrangement links TRBV6-5 to TRBJ1-2; the match to TRBD1 covers 8 bases. The length of the CDR3 is 15 residues. Germline loops: CDR1 MNHEY, CDR2 SVGAGI. Trimming cost V 3 bases and J 4 bases; bases outside gene matches: 7. CDR3 protein: CASSYRRTGTYGYTF. The CDR3 bases are TGTGCCAGCAGTTATAGACGGACAGGGACCTATGGCTACACCTTC.

This sequence joins TRBV4-3 and TRBJ2-6; D ambiguous. Germline V lookup: CDR1 LGHNA, CDR2 YSLEER. V gave up 1 base and J gave up 2 bases, with 9 bases separating them. The CDR3 extends over 16 amino acids. CDR3: CASSQGALAGANVLTF. CDR3 DNA: TGCGCCAGCAGCCAAGGAGCCCTAGCTGGGGCCAACGTCCTGACTTTC.

This clone was recorded a few times. This clone may be a read error of a much larger clone one base away. Other nucleotide sequences from this sample produce the same CDR3. This sequence joins TRBV12-3 or TRBV12-4 and TRBJ2-5; D is ambiguous. V lost 3 bases, J lost 3 bases, and 11 bases lay in between. This CDR3 is built from 14 residues. The CDR3 spells CASSFHGPKETQYF. The CDR3 coding sequence is TGTGCCAGCAGTTTCCACGGACCAAAAGAGACCCAGTACTTC.

The J gene is TRBJ1-3, the V gene TRBV6-1, with no clear D. Germline V gives CDR1 MNHNS, CDR2 SASEGT. This CDR3 contains 13 residues. The V and J ends lost 1 base and 4 bases respectively, with 5 bases between them. CDR3 protein: CASSEGLGNTIYF. The DNA for the CDR3 is TGTGCCAGCAGTGAAGGGTTGGGAAACACCATATATTTT.

In this sample, this clone turned up many times. This chain connects TRBV4-1 to TRBJ2-3; D is ambiguous. Looked up from germline, CDR1 is MGHRA and CDR2 is YSYEKL. The CDR3 covers 15 residues. V gave up 0 bases and J gave up 0 bases, with 7 bases separating them. CDR3 coding DNA: TGCGCCAGCAGCCAAGAGACGCAGAGCACAGATACGCAGTATTTT. It is translated as CASSQETQSTDTQYF.

This chain uses TRBV3-1 with TRBJ2-7, with TRBD2 identical over 9 bases. This CDR3 has 14 amino acids. The germline CDR1 and CDR2 sequences are LGHDT and YNNKEL (reference sequence). The ends lost 4 bases at V and 2 bases at J; junction bases unmatched: 3. CDR3 amino acids: CASSRVAGAYEQYF. CDR3 DNA sequence: TGTGCCAGCAGCCGGGTAGCGGGGGCCTACGAGCAGTACTTC.

By its share, this clone is medium-sized. The genes are TRBV9 and TRBJ2-2; D uncertain. The CDR3 loop spans 18 amino acids. V shed 4 bases and J shed 4 bases, with 23 bases lying between them. Germline lookup yields CDR1 SGDLS and CDR2 YYNGEE. The CDR3 reads CASSLPPLEQFLTGELFF. The CDR3 bases are TGTGCCAGCAGCCTCCCCCCCTTGGAACAGTTCCTCACCGGGGAGCTGTTTTTT.

This chain uses TRBV20-1 with TRBJ1-2; perhaps TRBD1 as D (6 bases). Germline values: CDR1 DFQATT, CDR2 SNEGSKA (reference sequence). V was cut by 3 bases and J by 7 bases, with 12 bases left in between. The CDR3 totals 12 residues. The CDR3 DNA reads TGCAGTGCTAGGGGCAGGGGCGGTGGCTACACCTTC. As protein: CSARGRGGGYTF.

This clone is medium-sized (0.01 to 0.1%) in the sample. The chain uses TRBV9 and TRBJ1-3, with 8 positions matching TRBD1. The trim removed 4 bases at V and 0 bases at J, leaving 9 bases unmatched. Looked up from germline, CDR1 is SGDLS and CDR2 is YYNGEE. The CDR3 spans 17 residues. The CDR3 DNA sequence: TGTGCCAGCAGCCCCAGGACAGGGCCAAGCTCTGGAAACACCATATATTTT. Translated: CASSPRTGPSSGNTIYF. The variable domain in full, completed from reference TRBV9 and TRBJ1-3, reads DSGVTQTPKHLITATGQRVTLRCSPRSGDLSVYWYQQSLDQGLQFLIQYYNGEERAKGNILERFSAQQFPDLHSELNLSSLELGDSALYFCASSPRTGPSSGNTIYFGEGSWLTVV.

This clone has ten or more counts. The chain recombines TRBV28 with TRBJ2-3; 14 bases agree with TRBD2. The junction had 9 bases not matched to a gene; V was cut back by 7 bases and J by 6 bases. Germline values: CDR1 MDHEN, CDR2 SYDVKM. This CDR3 has 16 residues. CDR3 nucleotides: TGTGCCAGCATCACTGTCGGGACTAGCGGGAGCGATACGCAGTATTTT. It encodes CASITVGTSGSDTQYF.

V usage is TRBV19 and J usage is TRBJ2-2; possibly TRBD1 or TRBD2 for D (5 bases each). The germline gives CDR1 LNHDA, CDR2 SQIVND (reference sequence). CDR3 size: 14 residues. V dropped 8 bases and J dropped 6 bases, with 16 bases sitting between them. CDR3 DNA sequence: TGTGCCAGTGCTCGAGGGGTGGGGGCCGGGGAGCTGTTTTTT. It translates to CASARGVGAGELFF.

The chain links TRBV24-1 to TRBJ1-5, with 10 bases that match TRBD1. The V and J ends lost 0 bases and 7 bases, in that order; junction bases with no gene match: 2. The V gene's germline CDR1 is KGHDR and CDR2 SFDVKD. CDR3 length equals 15 residues. The DNA of the CDR3 is TGTGCCACCAGTGATTTGCGACAGGGGGCGCAGCCCCAGCATTTT. Protein sequence: CATSDLRQGAQPQHF.

This clone was recorded many times. The same CDR3 also results from other DNA sequences found in this sample. The chain joins TRBV15 to TRBJ2-5; 9 nucleotides line up with TRBD1. This CDR3 has 18 residues. CDR1 LNHNV and CDR2 YYDKDF come from the germline V gene (reference sequence). With 3 bases clipped from V and 0 bases from J, the junction kept 11 bases outside the gene matches. CDR3 residues: CATSRGRIGTGYQETQYF. CDR3 in DNA: TGTGCCACCAGCAGGGGCCGGATCGGGACAGGGTACCAAGAGACCCAGTACTTC.

The chain recombines TRBV29-1 with TRBJ2-3, with D unresolved. Germline V gives CDR1 SQVTM, CDR2 ANQGSEA. This CDR3 is 18 amino acids long. V lost 0 bases, J lost 3 bases, and 22 bases lay in between. CDR3 sequence (DNA): TGCAGCGTTGAAGATCGGCTTAAGTGGGTGCTAGGGACAGATACGCAGTATTTT. This encodes CSVEDRLKWVLGTDTQYF.

This clone came up many times. This sequence joins TRBV7-9 and TRBJ2-7; the D is unclear. CDR3 length: 14 amino acids. Trimming left V 3 bases short and J 2 bases short, with 11 bases between. Germline V lookup: CDR1 SEHNR, CDR2 FQNEAQ (reference sequence). In nucleotides, the CDR3 is TGTGCCAGCAGCTTTATGAACGGACCCTACGAGCAGTACTTC. As protein: CASSFMNGPYEQYF.

A note on this clone: A much larger clone is a single base away; this may be a read error. V gene TRBV2 combines with J gene TRBJ2-3; 9 nucleotides agree with TRBD1. CDR3 length: 15 residues. Germline V gene sequence: CDR1 SNHLY, CDR2 FYNNEI. CDR3 DNA sequence: TGTGCCAGCAGAAAACAGGGGGCGCTCACAGATATGCAGTATTTT. Protein product: CASRKQGALTDMQYF.

Comment on this clone: At the DNA level, this CDR3 is encoded by other sequences in the same sample as well. This chain joins TRBV7-2 and TRBJ2-1; 9 positions match TRBD2. The CDR3 contains 14 residues. The germline V gene encodes CDR1 SGHTA and CDR2 FQGNSA. Unmatched junction bases numbered 8, after V lost 1 base and J lost 13 bases. Written as DNA, the CDR3 is TGTGCCAGCAGCTTAGGGGAACTAGCGGGTCGACAGTTCTTC. Translating gives CASSLGELAGRQFF.

The chain links TRBV20-1 to TRBJ2-7; TRBD2 aligns across 9 bases. The CDR3 length is 15 residues. Germline lookup yields CDR1 DFQATT and CDR2 SNEGSKA (reference sequence). The V and J ends lost 6 bases and 2 bases, in that order; junction bases with no gene match: 11. The CDR3 nucleotides read TGCAGTGCCCGCGACACTAGCGGGCCCACCTACGAGCAGTACTTC. Its translation is CSARDTSGPTYEQYF.

The chain joins TRBV30 to TRBJ1-3, with D hard to call. Trimming took off 1 base at V and 1 base at J, with 5 bases between the two ends. The CDR3 consists of 13 residues. Germline V gene data show CDR1 as GTSNPN and CDR2 as SVGIG (reference sequence). The CDR3 loop reads CAWSEVSGNTIYF. For the CDR3, the DNA is TGTGCCTGGAGTGAAGTTTCTGGAAACACCATATATTTT.

This clone was recorded at least ten times. The chain carries TRBV5-1 and TRBJ1-2; D remains ambiguous. The CDR3 consists of 12 residues. From germline, CDR1 is SGHRS and CDR2 YFSETQ. The V and J ends lost 0 bases and 3 bases respectively, with 3 bases between them. The CDR3 sequence: CASSLADYGYTF. In DNA, the CDR3 is TGCGCCAGCAGCTTGGCGGACTATGGCTACACCTTC. Filled out from reference TRBV5-1 and TRBJ1-2, the complete variable domain reads KAGVTQTPRYLIKTRGQQVTLSCSPISGHRSVSWYQQTPGQGLQFLFEYFSETQRNKGNFPGRFSGRQFSNSRSEMNVSTLELGDSALYLCASSLADYGYTFGSGTRLTVV.

This clone was observed many times. The chain links TRBV15 to TRBJ2-6; D is undetermined. Deletions cut 0 bases from V and 1 base from J, with 4 bases between. Germline V lookup: CDR1 LNHNV, CDR2 YYDKDF (reference sequence). The CDR3 extends over 15 amino acids. Here the CDR3 reads CATSRDQSGANVLTF. The CDR3 nucleotides are TGTGCCACCAGCAGAGACCAGTCTGGGGCCAACGTCCTGACTTTC.

This clone came up a few times. The V gene is TRBV19, the J gene TRBJ2-5; D remains ambiguous. V lost 1 base and J lost 2, with 8 bases in between. This CDR3 has 14 amino acids. From germline, CDR1 is LNHDA and CDR2 SQIVND (reference sequence). In nucleotides, the CDR3 is TGTGCCAGTAGTATAGGCGGCCTTCAAGAGACCCAGTACTTC. Protein sequence: CASSIGGLQETQYF. The entire variable domain, with the rest obtained from reference TRBV19 and TRBJ2-5, is as follows: DGGITQSPKYLFRKEGQNVTLSCEQNLNHDAMYWYRQDPGQGLRLIYYSQIVNDFQKGDIAEGYSVSREKKESFPLTVTSAQKNPTAFYLCASSIGGLQETQYFGPGTRLLVL.

The chain carries TRBV4-2 and TRBJ2-7; 9 positions match TRBD1. Germline V gives CDR1 LGHNA, CDR2 YNFKEQ. This CDR3 contains 17 residues. After removal of 3 bases from V and 3 bases from J, the junction contained 12 bases not matched to a gene. The CDR3 DNA follows: TGTGCCAGCAGCCAGCCCTCGGGACAGGGACGAAGCTACGAGCAGTACTTC. It encodes CASSQPSGQGRSYEQYF.

This clone is termed medium-sized. The chain combines TRBV28 with TRBJ2-7, with 8 positions matching TRBD2. The CDR3 length is 14 residues. V was pared by 1 base and J by 4 bases, with 3 bases of the junction left unmatched. Per germline, CDR1 MDHEN and CDR2 SYDVKM. CDR3 bases: TGTGCCAGCAGTTTATACGGGAGGGCTTACGAGCAGTACTTC. Translating gives CASSLYGRAYEQYF.

The chain uses TRBV11-2 and TRBJ2-7; D unresolved. Germline V gene data show CDR1 as SGHAT and CDR2 as FQNNGV. Trimming left V 0 bases short and J 6 bases short, with 12 bases between. CDR3 length: 14 residues. The CDR3 is CASSLESGLGEQYF. The CDR3, as DNA: TGTGCCAGCAGCTTAGAAAGTGGTCTAGGCGAGCAGTACTTC.

Turning to this clone: Sequence at one end of the junction differs from germline and may be a read error. Within the sample, other DNA sequences also encode this same CDR3. V and J are TRBV27 and TRBJ2-3; D is undetermined. Germline V gene data show CDR1 as MNHEY and CDR2 as SMNVEV (reference sequence). The CDR3 sequence is 15 residues long. The CDR3 region has the DNA TGTGCCAGCAGTCCACCTGAGTCTGGCACAGATACACAGTATTTT. Encoded protein: CASSPPESGTDTQYF.

The V call is TRBV6-1, the J call TRBJ2-2; no reliable D call. CDR1 and CDR2 (germline): MNHNS, SASEGT. CDR3 size: 15 residues. The ends were cut back, 7 bases at V and 3 bases at J, with 15 bases in the middle. The CDR3 DNA reads TGTGCCAGCATGGACGGCGCTAGGGACACCGGGGAGCTGTTTTTT. It yields the protein CASMDGARDTGELFF.

V and J are TRBV4-2 and TRBJ2-5; D may correspond to TRBD1 or TRBD2 (5 bases each). V lost 4 bases and J 5 bases, leaving 5 bases between the germline ends. The CDR3 contains 11 residues. Germline V gene lookup returns CDR1 LGHNA and CDR2 YNFKEQ. The CDR3, as DNA: TGTGCCAGCAGCCGGGGGGAGACCCAGTACTTC. It codes for CASSRGETQYF.

This clone was observed at least ten times. A much larger clone lies a single base off, so this may be a read error. Different DNA sequences within this sample yield the same CDR3. This sequence joins TRBV7-6 and TRBJ2-2, with D maybe TRBD2 (6 bases). Germline V gene sequence: CDR1 SGHVS, CDR2 FNYEAQ. This CDR3 region has 16 residues. This CDR3 is CASGLGGQSNTGELFF. Here the CDR3 DNA reads TGTGCCAGCGGCTTAGGAGGGCAGTCGAACACCGGGGAGCTGTTTTTT.

In nucleotides, the CDR3 is TGTGCCAGCAGCTCTTCAATGTCGGGGGACGAGCAGTACTTC. This encodes CASSSSMSGDEQYF. V gene TRBV11-2 combines with J gene TRBJ2-7; D possibly corresponds to TRBD2 (6 bases). V lost 4 bases and J 5 bases, leaving 15 bases between the germline ends. Germline CDR1 is SGHAT and CDR2 is FQNNGV. This CDR3 has 14 amino acids.

CDR3 in amino acids: CSASYARRQFF. CDR3 DNA: TGCAGTGCTAGCTATGCCAGGAGGCAGTTCTTC. The chain combines TRBV20-1 with TRBJ2-1, with unresolved D. Germline V gene lookup returns CDR1 DFQATT and CDR2 SNEGSKA (reference sequence). CDR3 length: 11 residues. Deletions cut 3 bases from V and 12 bases from J, with 12 bases between.